This T cell receptor beta chain was obtained from a study of blood T cell repertoires in COVID-19. Assay used: immunoSEQ multiplex PCR; TCRdb lists only in-frame clones, some missing. Here the sample spans about 59,000 clones, over 75% being singletons. Trimming removed 3 bases at V and 6 bases at J, with 20 bases between. This CDR3 region has 17 residues. Germline CDR1 reads LNHDA; CDR2 reads SQIVND (reference sequence). The V gene is TRBV19, the J gene TRBJ2-2, with D unclear. The source material was peripheral blood. The source is an elderly man with acute or convalescent COVID-19. CDR3 DNA sequence: TGTGCCAGTAGTATCTCCAGGATGGTTAAAACGGCCGGGGAGCTGTTTTTT. This codes for CASSISRMVKTAGELFF. Full variable domain (missing parts from reference TRBV19 and TRBJ2-2): DGGITQSPKYLFRKEGQNVTLSCEQNLNHDAMYWYRQDPGQGLRLIYYSQIVNDFQKGDIAEGYSVSREKKESFPLTVTSAQKNPTAFYLCASSISRMVKTAGELFFGEGSRLTVL.